One and the same sample provided the 7 T cell receptor beta chains below, sequenced in a study of CD8+ T cells in alopecia areata (dated by TCRdb to 2017 to 2018). Reading the label with the study, this specimen's time point is: less than five weeks on oral tofacitinib. The treatment or condition label corresponds to: oral pan-JAK inhibitor, 5-10 mg twice daily. The library was obtained by the immunoSEQ multiplex PCR assay. For TCR sequencing, RNA was extracted from every sample and reverse transcribed into cDNA to serve as template. The clones in this table, taken by TCRdb from immuneACCESS, are in-frame only. Not every clone is retained; where verified, under half of the shortfall comes from an unresolved V gene, and the cause of the rest is unknown. Present in this sample are some 130,000 clones, 54% of which were seen just once. The top ten constitute roughly 15% of the sample. This specimen consisted of CD8+ T cells sorted from blood, obtained at week 4, from a patient treated with tofacitinib. The receptor source for this set is a human donor with alopecia areata.

V gene TRBV27 combines with J gene TRBJ2-7; 7 nucleotides align to TRBD2. Losses at the gene ends were 5 bases for V and 2 bases for J; bases not matched to a gene: 6. Looked up from germline, CDR1 is MNHEY and CDR2 is SMNVEV (reference sequence). This CDR3 has 14 amino acids. For the CDR3, the DNA is TGTGCCAGCAGTCCCCGGGAGGTAGCCTACGAGCAGTACTTC. Translating gives CASSPREVAYEQYF.

This clone was recorded a few times. The V gene is TRBV7-9, the J gene TRBJ2-1, with D possibly matching TRBD2 (6 bases). Per germline, CDR1 SEHNR and CDR2 FQNEAQ (reference sequence). With 4 bases removed from V and 9 bases from J, the gap between germline ends came to 10 bases. CDR3 length: 12 residues. CDR3 amino acids: CASSSGLPEQFF. Written as DNA, the CDR3 is TGTGCCAGCAGCTCCGGACTACCTGAGCAGTTCTTC.

The rearrangement uses TRBV29-1 and TRBJ1-2; D is ambiguous. The CDR3 has 16 amino acids. Germline V lookup: CDR1 SQVTM, CDR2 ANQGSEA. The V end was cut by 6 bases, the J end by 2 bases, with 22 bases between. CDR3 region: CSVEIRQRTENYGYTF. The CDR3 nucleotides read TGCAGCGTGGAAATTCGTCAGCGGACGGAGAACTATGGCTACACCTTC.

In its sample, this clone was seen a few times. V usage is TRBV5-4 and J usage is TRBJ2-1; weak D call: TRBD1 (5 bases). This CDR3 has 16 amino acids. Germline values: CDR1 SGHNT, CDR2 YYREEE (reference sequence). The V end was cut by 4 bases, the J end by 4 bases, with 18 bases between. In nucleotides, the CDR3 is TGTGCCAGCAGCCCAAGGGGTCCTAAACCTTACAATGAGCAGTTCTTC. This encodes CASSPRGPKPYNEQFF.

The rearrangement uses TRBV30 and TRBJ1-5; the D is unclear. The ends were cut back, 0 bases at V and 0 bases at J, with 12 bases in the middle. The CDR3 is made up of 16 amino acids. Germline CDR1 is GTSNPN and CDR2 is SVGIG (reference sequence). The CDR3 sequence: CAWSVRSTYSNQPQHF. The DNA of the CDR3 is TGTGCCTGGAGTGTACGAAGCACCTATAGCAATCAGCCCCAGCATTTT.

The chain joins TRBV5-4 to TRBJ2-5, with TRBD1 matching over 9 bases. The V gene's germline CDR1 is SGHNT and CDR2 YYREEE (reference sequence). Trimming cost V 4 bases and J 9 bases; bases outside gene matches: 7. The CDR3 loop spans 13 amino acids. CDR3 region: CASSDRGYGAQYF. The CDR3 region has the DNA TGTGCCAGCAGCGACAGGGGGTATGGAGCCCAGTACTTC.

The chain carries TRBV30 and TRBJ1-1; D is ambiguous. Germline CDR1 and CDR2: GTSNPN and SVGIG (reference sequence). The CDR3 has 13 amino acids. V gave up 2 bases and J gave up 2 bases, with 9 bases separating them. This CDR3 is CAWSLDLNTEAFF. The CDR3 DNA reads as TGTGCCTGGAGTCTCGATCTTAACACTGAAGCTTTCTTT.